This T cell receptor (beta chain) was observed in a study of T-cell memory formation after mild COVID-19. Broader study findings: Of the contracting clones, CD4+ ones lay mainly in CM and EM, and CD8+ ones in EMRA. Later expanders leaned CD4+, whereas day 15 to 85 contracting clones were balanced CD4/CD8.

TCR alpha and TCR beta cDNA libraries carrying sample barcodes and UMIs came from 5'RACE with constant-segment primers. MiXCR was run by TCRdb on the 5' RACE reads, yielding one entry per CDR3 protein. Here the sample spans 210,000 or so distinct CDR3 sequences, around 25% being singletons. CDR3 length equals 13 residues. Trimming took off 4 bases at V and 4 bases at J, with 11 bases between the two ends. A note on this clonotype: Its antigen remains unknown.

The sequence was obtained from an adult woman who had mild COVID-19 (a few samples of this study predate the infection). Cell type and time point are not known. The genes are TRBV12-3 or TRBV12-4 and TRBJ2-7, with D maybe TRBD2 (6 bases). The sample was PBMCs or a T cell subset sorted from them (not recorded which). CDR3 sequence: CASSSPGLYEQYF. The DNA of the CDR3 is TGTGCCAGCAGTTCCCCGGGACTTTACGAGCAGTACTTC.